This T cell receptor beta chain was recovered during a study of T cell changes during pregnancy in multiple sclerosis. Clones were sequenced by immunoSEQ multiplex PCR, and TCRdb holds only the in-frame ones, with some missing. The sample yields approximately 36,000 clones, more than 75% seen once. Germline CDR1 LGHNA, CDR2 YSLEER. This CDR3 region has 14 residues. V was shortened by 0 bases and J by 5 bases, with 8 bases between the two germline ends. The chain links TRBV4-3 to TRBJ1-5; unclear D gene. Here the sequenced sample was CD8+ T cells from peripheral blood mononuclear cells, taken in the third trimester of pregnancy. The receptor comes from a female donor with multiple sclerosis, enrolled in a pregnancy study. CDR3 sequence (DNA): TGCGCCAGCAGCCAAGATATGGAGGATCAGCCCCAGCATTTT. Its protein is CASSQDMEDQPQHF.